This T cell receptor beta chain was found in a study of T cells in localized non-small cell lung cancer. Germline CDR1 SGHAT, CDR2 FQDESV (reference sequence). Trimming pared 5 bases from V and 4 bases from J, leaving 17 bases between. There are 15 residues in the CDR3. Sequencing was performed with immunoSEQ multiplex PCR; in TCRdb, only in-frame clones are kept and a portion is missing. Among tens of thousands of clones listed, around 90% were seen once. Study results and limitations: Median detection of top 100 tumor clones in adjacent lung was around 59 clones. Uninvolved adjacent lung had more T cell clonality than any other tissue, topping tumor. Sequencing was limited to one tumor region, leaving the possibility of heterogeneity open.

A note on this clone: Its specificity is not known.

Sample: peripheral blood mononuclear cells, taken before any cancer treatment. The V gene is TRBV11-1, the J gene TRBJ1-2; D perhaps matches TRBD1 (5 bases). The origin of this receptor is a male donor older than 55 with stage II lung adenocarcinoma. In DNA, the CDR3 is TGTGCCAGCAGCGCCCCGGGACGGAATATCTATGGCTACACCTTC. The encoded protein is CASSAPGRNIYGYTF.